A single sample gave rise to the 30 T cell receptor beta chains below, sequenced in a study of naive and memory T cell subsets. The SP2 primer and nested alpha and beta constant region primers amplified ligated cDNA in four rounds. TCRdb reprocessed the UMI-ligation and nested PCR reads with MiXCR, giving one entry per CDR3 protein. The data contain roughly 36,000 distinct CDR3 sequences, 11% of them singletons. The treatment is: skin biopsy from PPD injection site in Mantoux-positive individual. The library had UMIs added by 3' ligation of an oligonucleotide to TCR cDNA. Source: skin, taken from a tuberculin skin test site. The receptors were sampled from an adult in good health.

The chain uses TRBV24-1 and TRBJ2-5; perhaps TRBD1 as D (6 bases). There are 13 residues in the CDR3. V was clipped by 4 bases and J by 5 bases, with 10 bases between them. In germline, CDR1 is KGHDR, CDR2 SFDVKD. CDR3 DNA sequence: TGTGCCACCAGTGACGGACAGTTGGAGACCCAGTACTTC. This codes for CATSDGQLETQYF.

The chain links TRBV2 to TRBJ2-1, with TRBD2 matching over 8 bases. V lost 6 bases, J lost 4 bases, and 8 bases stayed unmatched. Germline V gene data show CDR1 as SNHLY and CDR2 as FYNNEI. The length of the CDR3 is 15 residues. The CDR3 loop is CASRGASGLYNEQFF. In nucleotides, the CDR3 is TGTGCCAGCAGAGGGGCTAGCGGGTTATACAATGAGCAGTTCTTC.

The J gene is TRBJ1-2, the V gene TRBV7-9; perhaps TRBD1 as D (5 bases). Germline CDR1 reads SEHNR; CDR2 reads FQNEAQ (reference sequence). The CDR3 loop spans 14 amino acids. V lost 5 bases to trimming and J lost 8 bases, with 18 bases between them. CDR3 nucleotide sequence: TGTGCCAGCAGCCCCGGCGGGGGATCCGGCGGCTACACCTTC. As protein: CASSPGGGSGGYTF.

V and J are TRBV5-1 and TRBJ2-5; tentatively, D is TRBD1 or TRBD2 (5 bases each). The germline CDR1 and CDR2 sequences are SGHRS and YFSETQ. The CDR3 is 17 residues long. The germline V and J ends were trimmed by 4 bases and 1 base, with 20 bases remaining between them. CDR3 nucleotide sequence: TGCGCCAGCAGCGGGGTCCGAACGGGGCCCCCCCAAGAGACCCAGTACTTC. This sequence encodes CASSGVRTGPPQETQYF.

This clonotype showed up many times. The CDR3 loop is CSASPGHMNTEAFF. The CDR3 coding sequence is TGCAGTGCTAGCCCAGGGCACATGAACACTGAAGCTTTCTTT. The V gene is TRBV20-1, the J gene TRBJ1-1; D may be TRBD1 (5 bases). Germline CDR1 reads DFQATT; CDR2 reads SNEGSKA (reference sequence). V lost 3 bases and J lost 0, with 11 bases in between. CDR3 length: 14 amino acids.

Many counts were recorded for this clonotype. The genes are TRBV30 and TRBJ2-4; a possible D gene is TRBD2 (7 bases). CDR3 length: 13 amino acids. The V gene's germline CDR1 is GTSNPN and CDR2 SVGIG (reference sequence). The germline V and J ends were trimmed by 5 bases and 6 bases, with 14 bases remaining between them. CDR3 DNA: TGTGCCTGGGGCGGGGGCCCGGGAAACATTCAGTACTTC. It specifies CAWGGGPGNIQYF.

This clonotype was seen a few times. This rearrangement joins TRBV29-1 to TRBJ1-2, with TRBD1 matching 7 bases. CDR1 and CDR2 from the germline V gene are SQVTM and ANQGSEA. With 6 bases clipped from V and 5 bases from J, the junction kept 12 bases outside the gene matches. CDR3 length equals 14 residues. In nucleotides, the CDR3 is TGCAGCGTCGGGACAGATGGCGCAGGTTATGGCTACACCTTC. It is translated as CSVGTDGAGYGYTF.

This clonotype has ten or more counts. CDR3: CASNVDRASSYEQYF. The CDR3 nucleotides are TGTGCCAGCAATGTGGACAGGGCCAGTTCCTACGAGCAGTACTTC. The chain employs TRBV6-1 and TRBJ2-7; 8 nucleotides match TRBD1. The junction had 9 bases not matched to a gene; V was cut back by 7 bases and J by 1 base. The CDR3 is made up of 15 amino acids. CDR1 MNHNS and CDR2 SASEGT come from the germline V gene.

This clonotype was seen repeatedly, ten times or more. The CDR3 sequence: CASRKGQGALISTDTQYF. The DNA of the CDR3 is TGTGCCAGCAGGAAGGGACAGGGGGCTCTAATTAGCACAGATACGCAGTATTTT. This chain links TRBV6-5 with TRBJ2-3, with TRBD1 matching over 12 bases. The germline gives CDR1 MNHEY, CDR2 SVGAGI. V dropped 6 bases and J dropped 0; count of bases not matched to a gene: 10. The CDR3 extends over 18 amino acids.

The rearrangement uses TRBV5-4 and TRBJ2-1, with a weak D call TRBD1 (5 bases). The CDR3 is 15 amino acids. Germline V CDR1 and CDR2: SGHNT, YYREEE (reference sequence). V shed 3 bases and J shed 2 bases, with 12 bases lying between them. The CDR3 bases are TGTGCCAGCAGCTGGGGCAGGGATCCCTACAATGAGCAGTTCTTC. Its protein product is CASSWGRDPYNEQFF.

This clonotype was counted ten times or more. V gene TRBV29-1 combines with J gene TRBJ1-4; a possible D gene is TRBD1 (5 bases). V was cut by 0 bases and J by 8 bases, with 16 bases left in between. CDR1 and CDR2 (germline): SQVTM, ANQGSEA. This CDR3 comprises 15 residues. CDR3 sequence (DNA): TGCAGCGTTGAAGAGGGACTCGCAGGGTACGAAAAACTGTTTTTT. Translation gives CSVEEGLAGYEKLFF.

This clonotype was recorded a few times. The V and J genes are TRBV5-1 and TRBJ2-5; tentative D call: TRBD1 (5 bases). Deletions cut 6 bases from V and 2 bases from J, with 14 bases between. There are 14 residues in the CDR3. Germline V gene sequence: CDR1 SGHRS, CDR2 YFSETQ. The CDR3 reads CASTFGAGQETQYF. CDR3 nucleotide sequence: TGCGCCAGCACCTTTGGTGCAGGGCAAGAGACCCAGTACTTC.

Only a few counts were recorded for this clonotype. V is TRBV20-1 and J is TRBJ1-1; 7 bases map to TRBD1. Germline CDR1 reads DFQATT; CDR2 reads SNEGSKA (reference sequence). This CDR3 is built from 16 residues. J gave up 8 bases and V 0 bases, and 15 bases lay outside the gene matches. For the CDR3, the DNA is TGCAGTGCTAGAGATCTTATGCAGGGGGATCTCGAAGAAGCTTTCTTT. It is translated as CSARDLMQGDLEEAFF.

The sample holds many counts of this clonotype. The rearrangement joins TRBV4-1 to TRBJ2-1; TRBD2 aligns across 7 bases. J gave up 2 bases and V 1 base, and 5 bases lay outside the gene matches. CDR3 length equals 16 residues. Germline V gene sequence: CDR1 MGHRA, CDR2 YSYEKL. This chain's CDR3 is CASSQGSRGAYNEQFF. CDR3 coding DNA: TGCGCCAGCAGCCAAGGGTCCCGGGGGGCCTACAATGAGCAGTTCTTC.

The chain couples TRBV5-1 to TRBJ2-7; 8 bases line up with TRBD2. J was trimmed by 5 bases and V by 4 bases; bases with no gene match: 11. The CDR3 has 15 amino acids. The germline gives CDR1 SGHRS, CDR2 YFSETQ. The chain's CDR3 is CASSGGNGRVNEQYF. For the CDR3, the DNA is TGCGCCAGCAGCGGGGGGAACGGGAGGGTCAACGAGCAGTACTTC.

This clonotype is labeled medium-sized. This chain joins TRBV6-2 or TRBV6-3 and TRBJ2-2; TRBD2 might be the D (5 bases). The CDR3 extends over 17 amino acids. From germline, CDR1 is MNHEY and CDR2 SVGEGT. V lost 2 bases to trimming and J lost 1 base, with 14 bases between them. CDR3 DNA sequence: TGTGCCAGCAGTTACGTCAGCCTAGCCTGGAACACCGGGGAGCTGTTTTTT. Protein sequence: CASSYVSLAWNTGELFF.

This clonotype was detected ten times or more. This chain links TRBV7-2 with TRBJ1-1, with D hard to call. Germline loops: CDR1 SGHTA, CDR2 FQGNSA. V was cut by 5 bases and J by 2 bases, with 9 bases left in between. There are 13 residues in the CDR3. DNA for the CDR3: TGTGCCAGCAGCCGTTCGGGTAACACTGAAGCTTTCTTT. Translating it yields CASSRSGNTEAFF. Supplemented by reference TRBV7-2 and TRBJ1-1, the full variable domain reads GAGVSQSPSNKVTEKGKDVELRCDPISGHTALYWYRQSLGQGLEFLIYFQGNSAPDKSGLPSDRFSAERTGGSVSTLTIQRTQQEDSAVYLCASSRSGNTEAFFGQGTRLTVV.

This clonotype was detected ten times or more. The genes are TRBV28 and TRBJ2-7; D unresolved. CDR1 and CDR2 (germline): MDHEN, SYDVKM. Trimming left V 8 bases short and J 3 bases short, with 14 bases between. This CDR3 is built from 13 residues. The CDR3 reads CASQLTAIYEQYF. In DNA form, the CDR3 reads TGTGCCAGCCAACTCACGGCGATCTACGAGCAGTACTTC.

This clonotype rates as medium-sized (0.01 to 0.1%). The V gene is TRBV20-1, the J gene TRBJ2-3; the match to TRBD2 covers 9 bases. Germline V gene sequence: CDR1 DFQATT, CDR2 SNEGSKA (reference sequence). CDR3 length equals 15 residues. With 3 bases clipped from V and 1 base from J, the junction kept 5 bases outside the gene matches. The CDR3 DNA reads TGCAGTGCTAGCATCCGACTAGCGGGCACAGATACGCAGTATTTT. It yields the protein CSASIRLAGTDTQYF.

The CDR3 DNA follows: TGTGCCAGCAGTTTCGGGTCCACGGCTTTCTTT. The encoded protein is CASSFGSTAFF. The chain couples TRBV12-3 or TRBV12-4 to TRBJ1-1; D remains ambiguous. The CDR3 is 11 residues long. V was trimmed by 3 bases and J by 11 bases, leaving 10 bases between them.

This clonotype turned up a few times. The chain carries TRBV7-2 and TRBJ1-6, with unresolved D. The germline CDR1 and CDR2 sequences are SGHTA and FQGNSA. Trimming stripped 4 bases from V and 4 bases from J, with 8 bases between. This CDR3 contains 14 residues. The CDR3 region is CASSSTWYNSPLHF. The CDR3 region has the DNA TGTGCCAGCAGCTCTACATGGTATAATTCACCCCTCCACTTT.

At least ten counts were recorded for this clonotype. The chain links TRBV20-1 to TRBJ2-3, with D uncertain. Germline loops: CDR1 DFQATT, CDR2 SNEGSKA (reference sequence). This CDR3 is built from 15 residues. Trimming pared 3 bases from V and 3 bases from J, leaving 16 bases between. The CDR3 sequence: CSASKSVSSTDTQYF. CDR3 DNA: TGCAGTGCTAGTAAGTCTGTGTCGTCGACAGATACGCAGTATTTT.

This clonotype was observed many times. The chain employs TRBV30 and TRBJ1-2, with 8 bases identical to TRBD1. The trim removed 4 bases at V and 2 bases at J, leaving 3 bases unmatched. The CDR3 covers 13 residues. Germline V gene lookup returns CDR1 GTSNPN and CDR2 SVGIG (reference sequence). This CDR3 is CAWTGTGNYGYTF. The CDR3 region has the DNA TGTGCCTGGACCGGGACAGGCAACTATGGCTACACCTTC.

This clonotype was picked up many times. The chain combines TRBV29-1 with TRBJ2-3; weak D call: TRBD1 (5 bases). CDR3 size: 12 residues. CDR1 is SQVTM, CDR2 ANQGSEA, per germline. Trimming stripped 7 bases from V and 0 bases from J, with 8 bases between. CDR3 protein: CSGTPSTDTQYF. The CDR3 region has the DNA TGCAGCGGGACACCTAGCACAGATACGCAGTATTTT.

Ten or more counts support this clonotype. The V and J genes are TRBV7-2 and TRBJ2-4; D is unresolved. The CDR3 is made up of 13 amino acids. V was pared by 5 bases and J by 5 bases, with 10 bases between. Germline V gene lookup returns CDR1 SGHTA and CDR2 FQGNSA. CDR3 sequence reads: CASSPNRQNIQYF. DNA of the CDR3: TGTGCCAGCAGCCCAAACAGACAAAACATTCAGTACTTC.

This clonotype has ten or more counts. V is TRBV10-3 and J is TRBJ2-7, with 9 nucleotides matching TRBD2. CDR1 ENHRY and CDR2 SYGVKD come from the germline V gene. This CDR3 is built from 16 residues. J gave up 3 bases and V 4 bases, and 10 bases lay outside the gene matches. The CDR3 loop is CAISAGPGTSSYEQYF. DNA for the CDR3: TGTGCCATCAGTGCGGGCCCCGGGACTAGCAGCTACGAGCAGTACTTC.

This chain links TRBV6-4 with TRBJ2-3; 10 nucleotides align to TRBD2. CDR1 and CDR2 from the germline V gene are MRHNA and SNTAGT. The CDR3 length is 15 residues. The junction had 2 bases not matched to a gene; V was cut back by 4 bases and J by 1 base. The CDR3, as DNA: TGTGCCAGCAGTGCTACTAGCGGGGGCACAGATACGCAGTATTTT. Amino acids: CASSATSGGTDTQYF.

In this sample, this clonotype is medium-sized. The chain has TRBV12-3 or TRBV12-4 and TRBJ2-1; TRBD1 agrees at 7 bases. The CDR3 consists of 14 residues. J gave up 2 bases and V 5 bases, and 3 bases lay outside the gene matches. CDR3 region: CASSKGQAYNEQFF. CDR3 DNA: TGTGCCAGCAGTAAAGGACAGGCCTACAATGAGCAGTTCTTC.

This clonotype was counted ten times or more. V usage is TRBV7-8 and J usage is TRBJ2-3, with D uncertain. Germline V gives CDR1 SGHVS, CDR2 FQNEAQ. V gave up 7 bases and J gave up 5 bases, with 13 bases separating them. The CDR3 length is 13 residues. CDR3 amino acids: CASNPEDRDTQYF. The CDR3 DNA sequence: TGTGCCAGCAACCCCGAGGACCGAGATACGCAGTATTTT.

The V gene is TRBV6-5, the J gene TRBJ1-1; TRBD1 aligns across 7 bases. Germline loops: CDR1 MNHEY, CDR2 SVGAGI. J gave up 4 bases and V 6 bases, and 14 bases lay outside the gene matches. The CDR3 has 16 amino acids. In nucleotides, the CDR3 is TGTGCCAGCAGCCTTGGGACAGTCCCTCCCAGCACTGAAGCTTTCTTT. Amino acid sequence: CASSLGTVPPSTEAFF.